This T cell receptor (beta chain) was recovered during a study of ipilimumab plus nivolumab after autologous stem cell transplantation. Repertoires were generated with immunoSEQ multiplex PCR, while TCRdb's copy carries only in-frame clones and drops some. The sample includes some 46,000 clones, more than 70% of them seen just once. The source is a male donor with multiple myeloma. Here the sequenced sample was PBMCs, taken in a trial of ipilimumab plus nivolumab as post-transplant consolidation.

This CDR3 is CASRSGGEETQYF. CDR3 coding DNA: TGTGCCAGCAGGTCTGGGGGGGAGGAGACCCAGTACTTC. The chain carries TRBV28 and TRBJ2-5; 7 positions agree with TRBD2. Unmatched junction bases numbered 6, after V lost 6 bases and J lost 5 bases. This CDR3 is 13 amino acids long. CDR1 is MDHEN and CDR2 is SYDVKM in the germline V gene.